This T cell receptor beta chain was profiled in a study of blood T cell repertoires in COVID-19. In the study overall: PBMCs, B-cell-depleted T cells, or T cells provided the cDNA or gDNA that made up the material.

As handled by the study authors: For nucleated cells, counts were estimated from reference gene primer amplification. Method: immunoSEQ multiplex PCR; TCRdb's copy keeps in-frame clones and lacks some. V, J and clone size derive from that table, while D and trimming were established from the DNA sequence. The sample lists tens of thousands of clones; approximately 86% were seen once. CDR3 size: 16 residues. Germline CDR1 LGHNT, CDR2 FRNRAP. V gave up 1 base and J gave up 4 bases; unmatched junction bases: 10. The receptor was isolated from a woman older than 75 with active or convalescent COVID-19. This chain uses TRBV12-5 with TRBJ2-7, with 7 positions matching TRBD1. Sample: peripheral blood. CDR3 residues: CASGLADRDRKYEQYF. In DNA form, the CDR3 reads TGTGCTAGTGGTTTGGCCGACAGGGATCGAAAATACGAGCAGTACTTC.